Each of the 26 T cell receptor beta chains below was sequenced from the same sample in a study of T cells after yellow fever vaccination. TCRdb recomputed calls from the 5' RACE reads with MiXCR, one row per CDR3 protein. The sample yields more than 80,000 distinct CDR3 sequences, 5.8% seen once. The material was CD8+ T cells sorted from PBMCs, obtained 10 days after the yellow fever booster vaccination. The origin of the receptors is a man younger than 30 who received the YFV17D yellow fever vaccine.

This clonotype appeared a few times. The V call is TRBV27, the J call TRBJ1-5, with unresolved D. The CDR3 runs 13 residues. V lost 5 bases and J 9 bases, leaving 14 bases between the germline ends. The V gene's germline CDR1 is MNHEY and CDR2 SMNVEV (reference sequence). The CDR3 loop reads CASSPVEMWPQHF. CDR3 DNA: TGTGCCAGCAGTCCGGTGGAAATGTGGCCCCAGCATTTT.

This clonotype has just a few counts. The rearrangement uses TRBV6-5 and TRBJ2-3, with 10 bases that match TRBD1. The CDR3 spans 15 residues. Trimming removed 2 bases from V and 4 bases from J; junction bases left unmatched: 3. CDR1 and CDR2 from the germline V gene are MNHEY and SVGAGI. The DNA of the CDR3 is TGTGCCAGCAGTTACCCTGGACAGGGGGCAGATACGCAGTATTTT. It encodes CASSYPGQGADTQYF.

This chain uses TRBV6-5 with TRBJ2-5; 12 bases map to TRBD2. V shed 4 bases and J 4 bases; nucleotides not matched to a gene: 7. CDR1 is MNHEY, CDR2 SVGAGI, per germline. This CDR3 spans 16 amino acids. This CDR3 is CASSSLAGGSRETQYF. The DNA for the CDR3 is TGTGCCAGCAGTTCTCTAGCGGGGGGGTCCAGAGAGACCCAGTACTTC.

This clonotype has only a few counts. The J gene is TRBJ2-5, the V gene TRBV28; D ambiguous. CDR3 length: 14 residues. Deletions cut 1 base from V and 1 base from J, with 7 bases between. Germline V CDR1 and CDR2: MDHEN, SYDVKM. This CDR3 is CASSLLQSQETQYF. For the CDR3, the DNA is TGTGCCAGCAGTTTATTACAGTCCCAAGAGACCCAGTACTTC.

This chain uses TRBV12-3 or TRBV12-4 with TRBJ1-2; 8 bases match TRBD1. Trimming removed 5 bases from V and 6 bases from J; junction bases left unmatched: 5. The CDR3 spans 13 residues. For the CDR3, the DNA is TGTGCCAGCAGTCGAGGGACAGGTGATGGCTACACCTTC. Translating it yields CASSRGTGDGYTF.

This clonotype was found a few times. The CDR3 nucleotides read TGTGCCAGCAGACCCGACAGGGTGGTGGGGGAGCTGTTTTTT. It specifies CASRPDRVVGELFF. V is TRBV6-6 and J is TRBJ2-2; 7 nucleotides match TRBD1. The trim removed 6 bases at V and 8 bases at J, leaving 9 bases unmatched. Germline values: CDR1 MNHNY, CDR2 SVGAGI (reference sequence). The CDR3 has 14 amino acids.

This clonotype was observed a handful of times. The chain recombines TRBV5-4 with TRBJ2-2; D gene ambiguous. Trimming removed 0 bases at V and 2 bases at J, with 11 bases between. The CDR3 totals 16 residues. Germline lookup yields CDR1 SGHNT and CDR2 YYREEE (reference sequence). The DNA of the CDR3 is TGTGCCAGCAGCTTGGGGTGGCAGGATAACACCGGGGAGCTGTTTTTT. Amino acids: CASSLGWQDNTGELFF.

This clonotype was detected only a few times. The V call is TRBV6-2 or TRBV6-3, the J call TRBJ2-1, with D perhaps matching TRBD2 (5 bases). Germline V gene data show CDR1 as MNHEY and CDR2 as SVGEGT. The CDR3 spans 11 residues. The V end was cut by 6 bases, the J end by 10 bases, with 10 bases between. Here the CDR3 DNA reads TGTGCCAGCAGCCTGAGCGGAGAGCAGTTCTTC. This codes for CASSLSGEQFF.

This clonotype was picked up a small number of times. The chain combines TRBV4-1 with TRBJ1-5; D is undetermined. The V gene lost 1 base and the J gene lost 5 bases, with 6 bases spanning the gap. The germline gives CDR1 MGHRA, CDR2 YSYEKL. The CDR3 consists of 13 residues. CDR3 nucleotide sequence: TGCGCCAGCAGCCAAGTCACGTATCAGCCCCAGCATTTT. It encodes CASSQVTYQPQHF.

This clonotype turned up a few times. This chain joins TRBV4-3 and TRBJ1-2; D possibly corresponds to TRBD1 (6 bases). The CDR3 has 16 residues. Germline V CDR1 and CDR2: LGHNA, YSLEER. V gave up 0 bases and J gave up 4 bases, with 15 bases separating them. CDR3 in amino acids: CASSQDSGGDGYGYTF. The CDR3 DNA reads TGCGCCAGCAGCCAAGATTCGGGGGGCGACGGCTATGGCTACACCTTC.

V usage is TRBV5-6 and J usage is TRBJ1-1; 7 bases fit TRBD1. Germline CDR1 is SGHDT and CDR2 is YYEEEE. Trimming at V came to 4 bases and at J to 0 bases, leaving 6 bases not matched to a gene. There are 15 residues in the CDR3. This chain's CDR3 is CASSIGQALNTEAFF. DNA of the CDR3: TGTGCCAGCAGCATAGGACAGGCACTGAACACTGAAGCTTTCTTT.

This chain connects TRBV20-1 to TRBJ2-1, with D possibly TRBD2 on 6 matching bases. The CDR3 is 14 amino acids. CDR1 is DFQATT, CDR2 SNEGSKA, per germline (reference sequence). V was clipped by 0 bases and J by 6 bases, with 12 bases between them. The CDR3 DNA reads as TGCAGTGCTAGAGATTGGGACTCCGGCAATGAGCAGTTCTTC. This gives the protein CSARDWDSGNEQFF.

A few counts support this clonotype. The chain joins TRBV13 to TRBJ1-2; D is unresolved. Trimming took 5 bases from V and 2 from J, leaving 15 bases between them. The CDR3 is made up of 15 amino acids. Germline V lookup: CDR1 PRHDT, CDR2 FYEKMQ (reference sequence). The CDR3 sequence: CASSDDGWGNYGYTF. In nucleotides, the CDR3 is TGTGCCAGCAGCGACGACGGATGGGGAAACTATGGCTACACCTTC.

The chain has TRBV27 and TRBJ2-7; tentatively, D is TRBD2 (7 bases). Trimming removed 2 bases from V and 5 bases from J, with 16 bases in between. The CDR3 covers 15 residues. Germline-derived CDR1 and CDR2 are MNHEY and SMNVEV (reference sequence). DNA of the CDR3: TGTGCCAGCAGTTTAGGGGGGAGGGGGGTCAACGAGCAGTACTTC. Translated, it gives CASSLGGRGVNEQYF.

This clonotype was detected once. The V call is TRBV7-8, the J call TRBJ2-7, with TRBD1 identical over 10 bases. The CDR3 is 18 amino acids. The germline gives CDR1 SGHVS, CDR2 FQNEAQ. The V gene end was trimmed by 0 bases and the J gene end by 5 bases; junction bases not matched to a gene: 13. The CDR3 region has the DNA TGTGCCAGCAGCTTAGCACACCAACCGGGACAGGGGAACCACGAGCAGTACTTC. Translation: CASSLAHQPGQGNHEQYF.

This clonotype has just a few counts. This chain joins TRBV21-1 and TRBJ2-2; TRBD1, as called in the table, went unchecked against the DNA. TRBV21-1 is a recognized pseudogene. There are 17 residues in the CDR3. CDR3 nucleotides: TGTGCCAGCAGCCGGACAGGGATAGCGATCCACACCGGGGAGCTGTTTTTT. Its translation: CASSRTGIAIHTGELFF.

The chain is built from TRBV7-6 and TRBJ1-1; D gene ambiguous. CDR3 length: 15 amino acids. CDR1 is SGHVS and CDR2 is FNYEAQ in the germline V gene. Trimming pared 3 bases from V and 4 bases from J, leaving 15 bases between. CDR3 nucleotide sequence: TGTGCCAGCAGCTTGGAAGACATGTTCGGCACTGAAGCTTTCTTT. This sequence encodes CASSLEDMFGTEAFF.

This chain uses TRBV11-3 with TRBJ2-2, with 13 bases that match TRBD2. This CDR3 is 19 amino acids long. With 4 bases clipped from V and 6 bases from J, the junction kept 14 bases outside the gene matches. The V gene's germline CDR1 is SGHNT and CDR2 YENEEA. The CDR3 DNA reads TGTGCCAGCAGCTCTAGGACTAGCGGGGGCGAAGAACTCCCCGGGGAGCTGTTTTTT. This sequence encodes CASSSRTSGGEELPGELFF.

The V gene is TRBV27, the J gene TRBJ1-6; possibly TRBD1 for D (5 bases). The ends were cut back, 6 bases at V and 6 bases at J, with 6 bases in the middle. Germline values: CDR1 MNHEY, CDR2 SMNVEV (reference sequence). The CDR3 has 12 residues. This CDR3 reads CASSQGNSPLHF. CDR3 in DNA: TGTGCCAGCAGCCAGGGTAATTCACCCCTCCACTTT.

This clonotype was detected a few times. The rearrangement links TRBV5-6 to TRBJ1-4, with TRBD1 as a possible D gene (6 bases). In germline, CDR1 is SGHDT, CDR2 YYEEEE. Trimming took 2 bases from V and 4 from J, leaving 9 bases between them. The CDR3 runs to 14 residues. CDR3 sequence: CASSFRTDNEKLFF. DNA of the CDR3: TGTGCCAGCAGCTTTAGGACAGATAATGAAAAACTGTTTTTT.

This clonotype came up a few times. The chain carries TRBV9 and TRBJ1-5, with D tentatively TRBD1 (6 bases). V lost 2 bases and J 4 bases, leaving 10 bases between the germline ends. Germline loops: CDR1 SGDLS, CDR2 YYNGEE. The CDR3 contains 14 residues. CDR3 residues: CASSVGHGNQPQHF. The CDR3 DNA follows: TGTGCCAGCAGCGTGGGACACGGAAATCAGCCCCAGCATTTT. Full variable domain (outside the CDR3, taken from reference TRBV9 and TRBJ1-5): DSGVTQTPKHLITATGQRVTLRCSPRSGDLSVYWYQQSLDQGLQFLIQYYNGEERAKGNILERFSAQQFPDLHSELNLSSLELGDSALYFCASSVGHGNQPQHFGDGTRLSIL.

This clonotype was found many times. The V and J genes are TRBV15 and TRBJ2-3, with 7 bases matching TRBD1. Germline V gives CDR1 LNHNV, CDR2 YYDKDF (reference sequence). V lost 6 bases and J lost 7; bases outside the gene matches: 10. The CDR3 loop spans 14 amino acids. CDR3 region: CATRKTGQGNTQYF. The CDR3 region has the DNA TGTGCCACCAGAAAGACAGGGCAAGGAAATACGCAGTATTTT. Variable domain in full (rest from reference TRBV15 and TRBJ2-3): DAMVIQNPRYQVTQFGKPVTLSCSQTLNHNVMYWYQQKSSQAPKLLFHYYDKDFNNEADTPDNFQSRRPNTSFCFLDIRSPGLGDTAMYLCATRKTGQGNTQYFGPGTRLTVL.

The chain couples TRBV4-3 to TRBJ2-1; the match to TRBD1 covers 7 bases. Germline trimming cut 1 base from V and 5 bases from J; bases unmatched to any gene: 5. Germline V gene sequence: CDR1 LGHNA, CDR2 YSLEER. The CDR3 extends over 15 amino acids. CDR3 sequence: CASSQVGTENNEQFF. CDR3 DNA: TGCGCCAGCAGCCAAGTAGGGACAGAAAACAATGAGCAGTTCTTC.

At least ten counts were recorded for this clonotype. This sequence joins TRBV12-3 or TRBV12-4 and TRBJ2-7, with D perhaps TRBD1 (5 bases). V lost 5 bases and J lost 6, with 17 bases in between. CDR3 length: 14 residues. As DNA, the CDR3 is TGTGCCAGCAGTGAAGGGGAAACCCTGTCCGAGCAGTACTTC. As protein: CASSEGETLSEQYF.

This clonotype has just a few counts. CDR3 nucleotides: TGTGCCAGCAGTTTATCGAAGGGGGGTACTGAAGCTTTCTTT. Encoded protein: CASSLSKGGTEAFF. This chain joins TRBV27 and TRBJ1-1; maybe TRBD1 (6 bases). The CDR3 runs 14 residues. The V and J ends lost 0 bases and 5 bases respectively, with 10 bases between them. From germline, CDR1 is MNHEY and CDR2 SMNVEV (reference sequence).

This clonotype was observed at least ten times. The chain employs TRBV12-3 or TRBV12-4 and TRBJ1-5, with D possibly matching TRBD1 (6 bases). This CDR3 contains 13 residues. Trimming stripped 4 bases from V and 6 bases from J, with 10 bases between. CDR3 amino acids: CASSWETGQPQHF. CDR3 nucleotide sequence: TGTGCCAGCAGTTGGGAGACAGGTCAGCCCCAGCATTTT.